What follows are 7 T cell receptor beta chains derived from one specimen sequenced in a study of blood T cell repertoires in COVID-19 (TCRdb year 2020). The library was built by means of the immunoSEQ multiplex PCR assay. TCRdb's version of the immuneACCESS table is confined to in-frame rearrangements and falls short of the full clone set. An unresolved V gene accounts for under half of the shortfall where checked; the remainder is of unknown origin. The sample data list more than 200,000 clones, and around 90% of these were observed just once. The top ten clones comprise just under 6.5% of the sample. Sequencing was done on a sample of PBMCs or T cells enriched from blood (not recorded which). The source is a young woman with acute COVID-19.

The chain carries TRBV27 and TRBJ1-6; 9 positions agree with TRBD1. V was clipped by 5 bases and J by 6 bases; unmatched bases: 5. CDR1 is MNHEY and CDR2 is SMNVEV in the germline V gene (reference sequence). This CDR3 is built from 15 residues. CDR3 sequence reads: CASSPGQGPNSPLHF. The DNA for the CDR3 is TGTGCCAGCAGTCCCGGACAGGGGCCTAATTCACCCCTCCACTTT.

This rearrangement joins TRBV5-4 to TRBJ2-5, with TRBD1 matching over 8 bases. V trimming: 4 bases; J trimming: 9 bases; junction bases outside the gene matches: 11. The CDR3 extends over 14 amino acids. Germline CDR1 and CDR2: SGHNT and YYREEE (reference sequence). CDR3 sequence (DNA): TGTGCCAGCAGCCCACGGACAGGGCAAGGGGCCCAGTACTTC. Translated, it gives CASSPRTGQGAQYF.

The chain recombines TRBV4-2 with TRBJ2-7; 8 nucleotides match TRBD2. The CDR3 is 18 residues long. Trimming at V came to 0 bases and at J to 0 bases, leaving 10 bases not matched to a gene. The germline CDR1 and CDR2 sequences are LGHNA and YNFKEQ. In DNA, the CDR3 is TGTGCCAGCAGCCAAGATCGGTCAACCGGGACTAGCTCCTACGAGCAGTACTTC. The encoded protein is CASSQDRSTGTSSYEQYF.

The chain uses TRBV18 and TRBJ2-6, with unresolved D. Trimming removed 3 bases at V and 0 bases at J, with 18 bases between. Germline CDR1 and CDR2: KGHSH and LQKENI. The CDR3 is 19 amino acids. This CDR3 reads CASSPPEPTPLSGANVLTF. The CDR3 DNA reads TGTGCCAGCTCACCTCCTGAGCCCACCCCACTCTCTGGGGCCAACGTCCTGACTTTC.

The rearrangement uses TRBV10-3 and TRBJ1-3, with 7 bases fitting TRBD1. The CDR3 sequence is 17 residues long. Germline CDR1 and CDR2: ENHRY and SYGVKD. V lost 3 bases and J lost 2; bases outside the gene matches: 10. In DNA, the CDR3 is TGTGCCATCAGTGACAGGGGGACCGGACCTACTGGAAACACCATATATTTT. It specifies CAISDRGTGPTGNTIYF.

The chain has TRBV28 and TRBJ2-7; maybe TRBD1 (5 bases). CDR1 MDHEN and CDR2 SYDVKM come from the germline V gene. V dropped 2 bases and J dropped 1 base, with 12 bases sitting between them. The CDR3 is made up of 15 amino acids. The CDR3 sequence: CASSLMAGMSYEQYF. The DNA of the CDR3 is TGTGCCAGCAGTTTAATGGCAGGGATGTCCTACGAGCAGTACTTC.

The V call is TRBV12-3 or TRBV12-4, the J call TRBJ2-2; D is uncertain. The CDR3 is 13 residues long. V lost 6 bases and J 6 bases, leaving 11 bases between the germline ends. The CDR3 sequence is CASSPRRSGELFF. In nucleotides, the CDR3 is TGTGCCAGCAGCCCTAGACGGTCCGGGGAGCTGTTTTTT.